A single sample gave rise to the 23 T cell receptor beta chains below, sequenced in a study of blood T cell repertoires in COVID-19. TCRdb's table, derived via immunoSEQ multiplex PCR, lists solely in-frame clones and lacks some. The sample carries about 140,000 clones, 70% to 90% recorded once. The source material was peripheral blood. These receptors were taken from a woman in her forties or fifties with acute or convalescent COVID-19.

The chain uses TRBV6-5 and TRBJ1-2; a weak D match, TRBD1 (5 bases). The CDR3 has 13 amino acids. Germline V gives CDR1 MNHEY, CDR2 SVGAGI. Trimming removed 8 bases at V and 2 bases at J, with 12 bases between. The CDR3 protein is CASQGRRNYGYTF. In nucleotides, the CDR3 is TGTGCCAGCCAGGGCAGGCGGAACTATGGCTACACCTTC.

The chain employs TRBV7-9 and TRBJ1-1, with TRBD1 matching 7 bases. CDR3 size: 16 residues. V dropped 1 base and J dropped 3; count of bases not matched to a gene: 8. CDR1 is SEHNR, CDR2 FQNEAQ, per germline (reference sequence). The CDR3 DNA is TGTGCCAGCAGCTTAGAGGGGGCAGGGGTGGACACTGAAGCTTTCTTT. Residues: CASSLEGAGVDTEAFF.

A single count supports this clone. The genes are TRBV10-3 and TRBJ1-1; 9 bases align to TRBD1. The CDR3 consists of 15 residues. Germline V gene sequence: CDR1 ENHRY, CDR2 SYGVKD. Trimming cost V 4 bases and J 4 bases; bases outside gene matches: 7. For the CDR3, the DNA is TGTGCCATCAGTGGACAGGGGGAACCGAGCACTGAAGCTTTCTTT. Its protein product is CAISGQGEPSTEAFF.

This chain connects TRBV7-9 to TRBJ2-7, with a possible D match to TRBD1 (6 bases). CDR1 and CDR2 (germline): SEHNR, FQNEAQ (reference sequence). Trimming pared 5 bases from V and 5 bases from J, leaving 19 bases between. The CDR3 loop spans 15 amino acids. The CDR3 DNA reads as TGTGCCAGCAGCCCAGAGGGTGGGGGCCGGGACGAGCAGTACTTC. Translated, it gives CASSPEGGGRDEQYF.

The V and J genes are TRBV6-5 and TRBJ1-5; TRBD1 agrees at 7 bases. Looked up from germline, CDR1 is MNHEY and CDR2 is SVGAGI. V lost 6 bases to trimming and J lost 6 bases; unmatched junction nucleotides: 8. The CDR3 is 14 amino acids. Here the CDR3 reads CASSTRGGGQPQHF. CDR3 DNA: TGTGCCAGCAGCACAAGAGGGGGCGGTCAGCCCCAGCATTTT.

The rearrangement links TRBV28 to TRBJ2-5; D gene uncertain. The CDR3 is 11 amino acids. CDR1 MDHEN and CDR2 SYDVKM come from the germline V gene. Trimming shortened V by 5 bases and J by 4 bases, and 5 bases separated the two germline ends. For the CDR3, the DNA is TGTGCCAGCAGTCCCCGAGAGACCCAGTACTTC. This codes for CASSPRETQYF.

The CDR3 nucleotides read TGTGCCAGCAGCCCCTTAATAGCGGGGGGGCGTAACATTCAGTACTTC. Its protein product is CASSPLIAGGRNIQYF. The chain links TRBV7-2 to TRBJ2-4, with 11 bases fitting TRBD2. V lost 5 bases to trimming and J lost 7 bases; unmatched junction nucleotides: 10. Germline loops: CDR1 SGHTA, CDR2 FQGNSA. The CDR3 covers 16 residues.

The V and J genes are TRBV19 and TRBJ1-4; no definite D call. The CDR3 runs 14 residues. Germline lookup yields CDR1 LNHDA and CDR2 SQIVND (reference sequence). The V and J ends lost 5 bases and 8 bases respectively, with 15 bases between them. The CDR3 loop reads CASSLSGSDEKLFF. The CDR3 DNA follows: TGTGCCAGTAGTCTATCGGGGAGCGACGAAAAACTGTTTTTT.

The V and J genes are TRBV6-6 and TRBJ1-2, with 9 nucleotides matching TRBD1. CDR1 is MNHNY, CDR2 SVGAGI, per germline (reference sequence). The CDR3 spans 17 residues. The ends lost 5 bases at V and 2 bases at J; junction bases unmatched: 12. The CDR3 here is CASSPTGTGIGNYGYTF. Written as DNA, the CDR3 is TGTGCCAGCAGTCCTACCGGGACAGGGATTGGAAACTATGGCTACACCTTC.

The DNA for the CDR3 is TGTGCCAGCAGCGAAACACAGGGGAAGGATTCACCCCTCCACTTT. This codes for CASSETQGKDSPLHF. The chain carries TRBV7-6 and TRBJ1-6; TRBD1 matches at 7 bases. J lost 8 bases, V lost 5 bases, and 9 bases had no gene match. Germline V CDR1 and CDR2: SGHVS, FNYEAQ. The CDR3 runs to 15 residues. Drawing the rest from reference TRBV7-6 and TRBJ1-6, the complete variable domain is GAGVSQSPRYKVTKRGQDVALRCDPISGHVSLYWYRQALGQGPEFLTYFNYEAQQDKSGLPNDRFSAERPEGSISTLTIQRTEQRDSAMYRCASSETQGKDSPLHFGNGTRLTVT.

V and J are TRBV6-1 and TRBJ1-2; D may be TRBD1 (5 bases). Germline V gene sequence: CDR1 MNHNS, CDR2 SASEGT. Trimming stripped 2 bases from V and 3 bases from J, with 10 bases between. The CDR3 has 14 amino acids. This CDR3 reads CASSEQGWDYGYTF. As DNA, the CDR3 is TGTGCCAGCAGTGAACAGGGTTGGGACTATGGCTACACCTTC.

This sequence joins TRBV4-3 and TRBJ1-4; 8 bases match TRBD1. The CDR3 is 15 residues long. Germline V gene sequence: CDR1 LGHNA, CDR2 YSLEER. With 3 bases clipped from V and 8 bases from J, the junction kept 8 bases outside the gene matches. CDR3 sequence: CASSQGPGGAEKLFF. For the CDR3, the DNA is TGCGCCAGCAGCCAGGGACCAGGGGGCGCCGAAAAACTGTTTTTT.

J is TRBJ1-6 and V is TRBV12-3 or TRBV12-4; unclear D gene. CDR3 length equals 12 residues. Trimming pared 3 bases from V and 14 bases from J, leaving 11 bases between. CDR3 nucleotides: TGTGCCAGCAGTTTGAGTCCGATCGCCCTCCACTTT. Its translation: CASSLSPIALHF.

The chain combines TRBV28 with TRBJ2-1; the match to TRBD2 covers 14 bases. The CDR3 runs to 19 residues. Germline V gene data show CDR1 as MDHEN and CDR2 as SYDVKM. V was clipped by 3 bases and J by 0 bases; unmatched bases: 7. The CDR3 is CASSLAGLAGAHSYNEQFF. The CDR3 nucleotides are TGTGCCAGCAGTTTGGCGGGACTAGCGGGGGCCCACTCCTACAATGAGCAGTTCTTC.

The rearrangement joins TRBV7-2 to TRBJ1-2; D is undetermined. CDR3 size: 14 residues. Germline lookup yields CDR1 SGHTA and CDR2 FQGNSA. V was shortened by 3 bases and J by 5 bases, with 13 bases between the two germline ends. The CDR3 DNA reads as TGTGCCAGCAGCTTCGTCGGGGATGGATATGGCTACACCTTC. It translates to CASSFVGDGYGYTF.

The V and J genes are TRBV5-6 and TRBJ1-3, with a possible D match to TRBD1 (6 bases). V lost 0 bases to trimming and J lost 9 bases, with 16 bases between them. In germline, CDR1 is SGHDT, CDR2 YYEEEE. The CDR3 runs to 15 residues. The CDR3 DNA reads as TGTGCCAGCAGCTTGGAGGCAGGGGTTGATGGCACCATATATTTT. It specifies CASSLEAGVDGTIYF.

The rearrangement links TRBV19 to TRBJ2-7; 13 nucleotides line up with TRBD2. With 8 bases clipped from V and 2 bases from J, the junction kept 6 bases outside the gene matches. The germline CDR1 and CDR2 sequences are LNHDA and SQIVND (reference sequence). This CDR3 has 15 residues. The CDR3 coding sequence is TGTGCCAGTTCTCTTACTAGCGGGGGGGCCTACGAGCAGTACTTC. It codes for CASSLTSGGAYEQYF.

V is TRBV7-2 and J is TRBJ2-7, with TRBD2 identical over 7 bases. Per the germline V gene, CDR1 is SGHTA and CDR2 is FQGNSA. V shed 5 bases and J 3 bases; nucleotides not matched to a gene: 7. The CDR3 is 14 residues long. CDR3 nucleotide sequence: TGTGCCAGCAGCCCCCCGGGGGGATTCTACGAGCAGTACTTC. This translates into CASSPPGGFYEQYF.

The chain combines TRBV4-2 with TRBJ2-3, with 9 bases identical to TRBD2. V was pared by 3 bases and J by 2 bases, with 3 bases of the junction left unmatched. Germline values: CDR1 LGHNA, CDR2 YNFKEQ. CDR3 length: 15 amino acids. The CDR3 here is CASSQRGGPTDTQYF. The DNA for the CDR3 is TGTGCCAGCAGCCAGCGGGGGGGGCCCACAGATACGCAGTATTTT.

The table lists this clone with a count of one. The chain joins TRBV9 to TRBJ1-5, with a possible D match to TRBD1 (5 bases). Germline V gene sequence: CDR1 SGDLS, CDR2 YYNGEE. This CDR3 has 13 amino acids. V lost 3 bases, J lost 4 bases, and 8 bases lay in between. As DNA, the CDR3 is TGTGCCAGCAGCGAGACAGCTAATCAGCCCCAGCATTTT. Residues: CASSETANQPQHF.

The chain is built from TRBV2 and TRBJ1-4; unclear D gene. Trimming removed 7 bases from V and 0 bases from J, with 9 bases in between. The germline V gene encodes CDR1 SNHLY and CDR2 FYNNEI. The CDR3 sequence is 14 residues long. The CDR3 sequence is CASIREATNEKLFF. CDR3 nucleotide sequence: TGTGCCAGCATCCGGGAGGCAACTAATGAAAAACTGTTTTTT.

The genes are TRBV6-4 and TRBJ1-1; 7 bases line up with TRBD1. V shed 2 bases, J shed 4 bases, and the junction held 4 bases outside the gene matches. The CDR3 totals 14 residues. From germline, CDR1 is MRHNA and CDR2 SNTAGT. The CDR3 DNA sequence: TGTGCCAGCAGTGACGAATCAGGGGGCACTGAAGCTTTCTTT. Translation: CASSDESGGTEAFF.

This chain uses TRBV7-7 with TRBJ2-7; D gene unclear. The V end lost 2 bases, the J end lost 2 bases, and 10 bases lay between the germline ends. Per germline, CDR1 SSHAT and CDR2 FNYEAQ (reference sequence). CDR3 size: 14 residues. CDR3 nucleotide sequence: TGTGCCAGCAGCTTACATCAGGATACCTACGAGCAGTACTTC. Protein product: CASSLHQDTYEQYF.